A single sample gave rise to the 5 T cell receptor beta chains below, sequenced in a study of read filtering for tumor transcriptome and immune sequencing. From around 0.4 ug of RNA, a library with molecular barcoded alpha/delta and beta/gamma adaptors was made. TCRdb used MiXCR to reprocess the reads, holding one entry per CDR3 protein. The data show tens of thousands of distinct CDR3 sequences, with 20% to 25% seen just once and more than 9.5% held by the top ten. The sequenced sample consisted of a population of CD138-negative cells sorted from bone marrow. The receptors originated from a donor aged 40 or over with multiple myeloma.

This clonotype has at least ten counts. This sequence joins TRBV9 and TRBJ2-6; D perhaps matches TRBD2 (6 bases). Germline V gene lookup returns CDR1 SGDLS and CDR2 YYNGEE. There are 16 residues in the CDR3. Trimming took 3 bases from V and 4 from J, leaving 14 bases between them. In DNA, the CDR3 is TGTGCCAGCAGCGCCCGAGGAGGGACCGGGGCCAACGTCCTGACTTTC. Its protein is CASSARGGTGANVLTF.

The sample holds many counts of this clonotype. CDR3 coding DNA: TGTGCCAGCACGGTAGGGGCTGACCCCTACGAGCAGTACTTC. It translates to CASTVGADPYEQYF. The V and J genes are TRBV28 and TRBJ2-7, with D possibly matching TRBD1 (5 bases). V dropped 7 bases and J dropped 2 bases, with 15 bases sitting between them. This CDR3 contains 14 residues. Germline V gives CDR1 MDHEN, CDR2 SYDVKM.

The chain uses TRBV5-8 and TRBJ1-1; the D is unclear. Trimming pared 9 bases from V and 3 bases from J, leaving 15 bases between. There are 13 residues in the CDR3. Germline CDR1 is SGHTS and CDR2 is YDEGEE. This chain's CDR3 is CATPSRGHTEAFF. For the CDR3, the DNA is TGTGCCACCCCCAGCCGCGGCCACACTGAAGCTTTCTTT.

Many counts were recorded for this clonotype. V gene TRBV7-9 combines with J gene TRBJ2-5; no clear D gene. The CDR3 loop spans 14 amino acids. Between the trimmed V and J ends, which lost 1 base and 0 bases, there was a span of 6 bases. The germline gives CDR1 SEHNR, CDR2 FQNEAQ (reference sequence). Here the CDR3 DNA reads TGTGCCAGCAGCTTAGGACGGAACCAAGAGACCCAGTACTTC. Residues: CASSLGRNQETQYF.

This clonotype showed up many times. J is TRBJ2-3 and V is TRBV5-4; TRBD2 matches at 8 bases. CDR3 size: 15 residues. Unmatched junction bases numbered 4, after V lost 0 bases and J lost 4 bases. Germline CDR1 reads SGHNT; CDR2 reads YYREEE (reference sequence). Here the CDR3 reads CASSLGAGVPDTQYF. The CDR3 DNA reads as TGTGCCAGCAGCTTGGGAGCGGGGGTGCCAGATACGCAGTATTTT.